Listed below are T cell receptor beta chains from one sample, sequenced in a study of blood T cell repertoires in COVID-19. Only in-frame clones appear in the TCRdb table, and some are missing; sequencing was by immunoSEQ multiplex PCR. The data contain about 39,000 clones, approximately 90% of them seen just once; the ten biggest clones take up roughly 2%. The specimen sequenced was peripheral blood. These receptors were collected from a man between 50 and 59 years old with active COVID-19. CDR3s include the opening cysteine and the closing phenylalanine or tryptophan. Each record gives: CDR3 protein, CDR3 DNA, D gene, V gene, J gene, clone size. A D gene is named only where the DNA matches it firmly. Size tells how often a clone was seen (once, few, many) or the class of an expanded clone, and some rows leave it out.

CASSSPGQGRYGYTF	TGTGCCAGCAGCTCACCGGGACAGGGGAGGTATGGCTACACCTTC	TRBD1	TRBV5-6	TRBJ1-2	once
CASSSAGKIANEQFF	TGTGCCAGCAGCTCTGCGGGAAAAATCGCCAATGAGCAGTTCTTC	-	TRBV7-3	TRBJ2-1	once
CASSPGGARGQGPQHF	TGTGCCAGCAGCCCGGGAGGGGCGAGAGGCCAGGGGCCCCAGCATTTT	-	TRBV9	TRBJ1-5	-
CAWSRTPGDYEQYF	TGTGCCTGGAGCCGAACGCCGGGAGACTACGAGCAGTACTTC	-	TRBV30	TRBJ2-7	-
CATSHGQGKNIQYF	TGTGCCACCAGCCATGGACAGGGAAAAAACATTCAGTACTTC	TRBD1	TRBV15	TRBJ2-4	-
CASSYSRGGSYNEQFF	TGTGCCAGCAGTTACTCAAGAGGGGGCTCCTACAATGAGCAGTTCTTC	-	TRBV6-5	TRBJ2-1	-
CASSKCRRQYF	TGTGCCAGCAGCAAGTGTCGGAGGCAGTACTTC	-	TRBV21-1	TRBJ2-7	-
CASTGRGLGETQYF	TGTGCCAGTACAGGCAGGGGGCTCGGGGAGACCCAGTACTTC	TRBD1	TRBV19	TRBJ2-5	-
CASSGSGQETQYF	TGTGCCAGCTCAGGTAGCGGTCAAGAGACCCAGTACTTC	-	TRBV2	TRBJ2-5	-
CASSPDGSSGYTF	TGTGCCAGCAGCCCCGACGGGTCGAGCGGCTACACCTTC	-	TRBV7-9	TRBJ1-2	-
CASSGREGSGEQYF	TGTGCCAGCAGCGGGCGCGAGGGCTCGGGCGAGCAGTACTTC	-	TRBV7-2	TRBJ2-7	-
CASNLREGDTEAFF	TGCGCCAGCAACCTGAGGGAGGGAGACACTGAAGCTTTCTTT	-	TRBV5-1	TRBJ1-1	-
CASSLVKRGDRYTF	TGTGCCAGCAGCTTAGTAAAGAGGGGGGACAGATACACCTTC	TRBD1	TRBV7-2	TRBJ1-2	-
CASSPRPRETNEKLFF	TGTGCCAGCAGCCCGCGTCCGCGGGAGACTAATGAAAAACTGTTTTTT	-	TRBV3-1/TRBV3-2	TRBJ1-4	-
CAISGLAGGGQETQYF	TGTGCCATCAGCGGGCTAGCGGGAGGGGGACAAGAGACCCAGTACTTC	TRBD2	TRBV10-3	TRBJ2-5	-
CASSVGLGANNNEQFF	TGTGCCAGCAGCGTAGGACTGGGGGCCAATAACAATGAGCAGTTCTTC	-	TRBV9	TRBJ2-1	-
CASSQVGQAYGYTF	TGCGCCAGCAGCCAAGTTGGCCAGGCCTATGGCTACACCTTC	-	TRBV4-3	TRBJ1-2	few
CATSRGGEGQGAYNEQFF	TGTGCCACCAGCAGGGGAGGAGAGGGACAGGGAGCCTACAATGAGCAGTTCTTC	TRBD1	TRBV15	TRBJ2-1	once
CASSYDRENLSEQFF	TGTGCCAGCAGCTATGACAGGGAAAATCTGAGTGAGCAGTTCTTC	TRBD1	TRBV7-2	TRBJ2-1	-
CASSPSRGQYEQYF	TGTGCCAGCAGCCCGAGCAGGGGGCAGTACGAGCAGTACTTC	TRBD1	TRBV6-5	TRBJ2-7	-
CASRASWMTYEQYF	TGTGCCAGCAGGGCTAGCTGGATGACCTACGAGCAGTACTTC	-	TRBV6-5	TRBJ2-7	-
CASSWDRARETQYF	TGTGCCAGCAGTTGGGACAGGGCCCGAGAGACCCAGTACTTC	TRBD1	TRBV27	TRBJ2-5	-
CASSRDRYIGELFF	TGTGCCAGCAGTCGGGACAGGTACATCGGGGAGCTGTTTTTT	TRBD1	TRBV27	TRBJ2-2	-
CASSSSGGNYGYTF	TGTGCCAGCAGCTCGTCGGGGGGAAACTATGGCTACACCTTC	-	TRBV5-4	TRBJ1-2	-
CATKDRGLGNTIYF	TGTGCCACGAAGGACAGGGGGCTCGGAAACACCATATATTTT	TRBD1	TRBV10-3	TRBJ1-3	-
CSVEKGVYGYTF	TGCAGCGTTGAAAAGGGGGTCTATGGCTACACCTTC	-	TRBV29-1	TRBJ1-2	-
CASSRTGIGQGSYEQYF	TGTGCCAGCAGCCGAACGGGAATCGGACAGGGCTCCTACGAGCAGTACTTC	TRBD1	TRBV7-9	TRBJ2-7	-
CASSPSGASGNTIYF	TGTGCCAGCAGCCCATCGGGTGCCTCTGGAAACACCATATATTTT	-	TRBV13	TRBJ1-3	-
CASSEPGGPYNEQFF	TGTGCCAGTAGTGAACCGGGAGGGCCCTACAATGAGCAGTTCTTC	TRBD2	TRBV19	TRBJ2-1	-
CASSQLFRQGGYTF	TGTGCCAGCAGCCAACTGTTTAGACAAGGTGGCTACACCTTC	-	TRBV7-8	TRBJ1-2	once
CASSQTGSNYGYTF	TGTGCCAGCAGCCAGACAGGGTCGAACTATGGCTACACCTTC	TRBD1	TRBV11-2	TRBJ1-2	-
CASSLGDAGETQYF	TGTGCCAGCTCATTAGGGGATGCCGGCGAGACCCAGTACTTC	-	TRBV18	TRBJ2-5	-
CASSPTGSGNQPQHF	TGTGCCAGTAGCCCCACGGGTTCGGGCAATCAGCCCCAGCATTTT	-	TRBV19	TRBJ1-5	few
CASSLGGKETQYF	TGTGCCAGCAGCCTCGGGGGAAAAGAGACCCAGTACTTC	-	TRBV7-3	TRBJ2-5	-
CASSRGAENEQFF	TGTGCCAGCAGCCGTGGGGCGGAGAATGAGCAGTTCTTC	-	TRBV4-2	TRBJ2-1	once
CGAGEAGANVLTF	TGTGGGGCGGGGGAGGCTGGGGCCAACGTCCTGACTTTC	TRBD2	TRBV19	TRBJ2-6	once
CSAREAGLAFF	TGCAGTGCTAGAGAGGCAGGTTTAGCTTTCTTT	-	TRBV20-1	TRBJ1-1	-
CASSFIQGRTNTEAFF	TGCGCCAGCAGCTTTATTCAGGGGCGCACGAACACTGAAGCTTTCTTT	-	TRBV5-1	TRBJ1-1	-
CASSRSGTLYNEQFF	TGTGCCAGCAGCCGTAGCGGGACCCTGTACAATGAGCAGTTCTTC	TRBD2	TRBV5-6	TRBJ2-1	-
CATSSGTALGRETQYF	TGTGCCACCAGCAGTGGGACAGCCCTTGGGAGAGAGACCCAGTACTTC	TRBD1	TRBV15	TRBJ2-5	-
CASTGLAGEETQYF	TGTGCCAGCACGGGACTAGCGGGGGAAGAGACCCAGTACTTC	TRBD2	TRBV6-6	TRBJ2-5	-
CASSYGGAHTEAFF	TGTGCCAGCAGTTACGGGGGGGCGCACACTGAAGCTTTCTTT	-	TRBV6-5	TRBJ1-1	-
CASSLDRTDTQYF	TGTGCCAGCAGCTTAGATCGGACAGATACGCAGTATTTT	-	TRBV11-3	TRBJ2-3	-
CASSEFSLYGQYF	TGCGCCAGCAGTGAGTTTTCTCTCTACGGGCAGTACTTC	-	TRBV5-1	TRBJ2-7	-
CASSLDLVGELFF	TGTGCCAGCAGCTTGGATCTTGTCGGGGAGCTGTTTTTT	-	TRBV5-4	TRBJ2-2	-
CASRPYRVNTEAFF	TGTGCCAGCAGGCCCTACAGGGTGAACACTGAAGCTTTCTTT	-	TRBV25-1	TRBJ1-1	-
CASSYSTSGRGSETQYF	TGTGCCAGCAGTTACTCGACTAGCGGGAGAGGGTCAGAGACCCAGTACTTC	TRBD2	TRBV6-2/TRBV6-3	TRBJ2-5	-
CASSFRGLDSSPLHF	TGTGCCAGCAGTTTTCGCGGATTAGATAGTTCACCCCTCCACTTT	-	TRBV27	TRBJ1-6	few
CASSQEQGGNYGYTF	TGTGCCAGCAGCCAAGAGCAGGGAGGTAACTATGGCTACACCTTC	-	TRBV3-1/TRBV3-2	TRBJ1-2	-
CAWSTSGTGPYEQYF	TGTGCCTGGAGCACCTCCGGGACAGGGCCTTACGAGCAGTACTTC	TRBD1	TRBV30	TRBJ2-7	once
CASSPWGGTEAFF	TGTGCCAGCAGCCCGTGGGGGGGCACTGAAGCTTTCTTT	-	TRBV7-8	TRBJ1-1	-
CASSEVWTTQGAFF	TGTGCCAGCAGTGAAGTCTGGACAACACAGGGAGCTTTCTTT	-	TRBV6-1	TRBJ1-1	-
CASSHLTQGIYEQYF	TGTGCCAGCAGCCACCTAACACAGGGTATCTACGAGCAGTACTTC	-	TRBV28	TRBJ2-7	-
CASSYTRVQETQYF	TGTGCCAGCAGTTACACGCGGGTACAAGAGACCCAGTACTTC	-	TRBV6-5	TRBJ2-5	-
CASGPTGRETQYF	TGTGCTAGTGGCCCGACAGGGAGAGAGACCCAGTACTTC	TRBD1	TRBV12-5	TRBJ2-5	-
CASARPGGEQYF	TGTGCCAGCGCCCGTCCGGGGGGCGAGCAGTACTTC	TRBD2	TRBV25-1	TRBJ2-7	-
CASTLGGNYGYTF	TGTGCCAGCACCCTAGGGGGTAACTATGGCTACACCTTC	-	TRBV7-9	TRBJ1-2	-
CASSLALIGGRSGYTF	TGTGCCAGCAGCTTAGCGCTTATAGGGGGCCGGAGTGGCTACACCTTC	TRBD1	TRBV7-8	TRBJ1-2	-
CASSYEGWNTEAFF	TGTGCCAGCAGTTACGAGGGTTGGAACACTGAAGCTTTCTTT	-	TRBV6-5	TRBJ1-1	once